This T cell receptor (beta chain) was captured by sequencing in a study of somatic reversion in DOCK8 deficiency (dated by TCRdb to about 2020). Regarding the complete study: T cell receptor beta repertoires were compared among DOCK8-deficient patients, DOCK8-revertant patients and healthy volunteers. The DOCK8-deficient patients included in the study had been described in earlier reports. The ways in which somatic reversion of pathogenic DOCK8 variants alters lymphocyte differentiation and function in DOCK8 deficiency were investigated.

For the TCR repertoire analysis, genomic DNA was extracted either from whole blood samples or from PBMCs. Samples were taken from a few DOCK8-revertant patients, and some of those patients were sampled at multiple time points. From the cysteine up to the phenylalanine, the CDR3 has a length of 15 residues. The only DNA kept is the CDR3, 45 bases in frame from the first base. Compared with germline, V lacks 6 bases and J lacks 1 base; bases without a gene match: 8. CDR1 and CDR2 are read off the germline V gene (reference sequence) as SEHNR and FQNEAQ. The receptor library was made with multiplex PCR. One-step amplicon PCR with EuroClonality-NGS primers was used to generate TRB libraries from 100 ng genomic DNA. Sequencing of TRB amplicons was performed on Illumina MiSeq instruments using 2 x 250 bp version 2 chemistry. The original methods were these. Primary TRB sequence analysis and V(D)J annotation were performed with IMGT/HighV-QUEST. Repertoire diversity and composition were evaluated with VDJtools after nonfunctional clones were removed and downsampling was applied for comparisons between samples. Through fastp at Q25 and MiXCR, TCRdb rebuilt clones from the public reads, retaining in-frame beta chains. Merged by CDR3 protein, the rows form single entries marked with the most common genes and DNA. The V and J calls reflect TCRdb's pipeline rather than the authors' work. This sample gives over a thousand distinct CDR3 sequences in total; approximately 20% of them show up just once. In total, the top ten clones hold about 77% of the sample.

The paper's findings and limits, for the study overall: The source material for each sample, whole blood versus PBMCs, was not specified per sample in the methods.

This clonotype has at least ten counts. Its recognized antigen is unknown. No base qualities exist here, and no much larger clone lies one base off it. The chain is encoded by TRBV7-9 joined to TRBJ1-2; 7 central nucleotides agree with TRBD1. The sequencing sample was made of blood. In the paper's terms, the cell subset or site label means: DOCK8-deficient patient with somatic reversion. This clonotype was sampled from a human donor with DOCK8 deficiency. DNA sequence: TGTGCCAGCAGGTCGCCGGGACAGAGTAACTATGGCTACACCTTC. Translated, this gives CASRSPGQSNYGYTF.